The clone carrying this T cell receptor beta chain has only one observation. Its antigen is currently unknown. These data come from a study of T cell responses to AZD1222 COVID-19 vaccine. Overall study results and limits: Vaccination with two AZD1222 doses was followed by a rise in Spike-specific TCR breadth and depth. Vaccine-related CD4 TCRs covered spike, predominating at 160-218 and 743-854. Most donors were white British and more were female, and clonal diversity was possibly underestimated.

Generated by immunoSEQ multiplex PCR, the TCRdb table keeps only in-frame clones and is missing some. Seen here are approximately 70,000 clones, about four fifths observed once, and the top ten hold around 5%. Germline V gives CDR1 KGHSH, CDR2 LQKENI. The CDR3 has 13 amino acids. V was cut by 5 bases and J by 4 bases, with 9 bases left in between. J is TRBJ1-5 and V is TRBV18; D is unresolved. This sequence was found in an adult in good health. Sequencing used peripheral blood, obtained on day 0 of AZD1222 vaccination. The CDR3, as DNA: TGTGCCAGCTCAGGCGCACAGAATCAGCCCCAGCATTTT. It codes for CASSGAQNQPQHF.